These 15 T cell receptor beta chains came from one sample sequenced in a study of blood T cell repertoires in COVID-19. The table came from immunoSEQ multiplex PCR; TCRdb's copy has only in-frame clones and leaves some out. The table shows around 430,000 clones, with approximately 88% occurring only once. Source material: peripheral blood. These receptors all come from a woman aged 50 to 65 with COVID-19, enrolled during active disease.

The V call is TRBV6-5, the J call TRBJ2-7; TRBD1 aligns across 7 bases. Germline V gene sequence: CDR1 MNHEY, CDR2 SVGAGI. This CDR3 contains 13 residues. Trimming removed 5 bases from V and 1 base from J; junction bases left unmatched: 2. This chain's CDR3 is CASSRDRSYEQYF. The CDR3 DNA reads as TGTGCCAGCAGTCGGGACAGATCCTACGAGCAGTACTTC.

The DNA for the CDR3 is TGTGCCAGCAGCGTAAGACTAGCGGGGGCGGCTAGCACAGATACGCAGTATTTT. Translation: CASSVRLAGAASTDTQYF. V and J are TRBV9 and TRBJ2-3; 12 nucleotides match TRBD2. CDR3 length: 18 residues. CDR1 and CDR2 from the germline V gene are SGDLS and YYNGEE. With V trimmed by 1 base and J by 0 bases, 6 bases remained unmatched.

The gene calls are TRBV5-1 and TRBJ2-1; the D gene is possibly TRBD1 (5 bases). V dropped 2 bases and J dropped 4 bases, with 13 bases sitting between them. Germline lookup yields CDR1 SGHRS and CDR2 YFSETQ. The CDR3 totals 15 residues. CDR3 nucleotides: TGCGCCAGCAGCTTATTAGGCAGGGATTACAATGAGCAGTTCTTC. Amino acid sequence: CASSLLGRDYNEQFF.

This chain connects TRBV4-2 to TRBJ1-4, with D perhaps TRBD1 (5 bases). With 8 bases removed from V and 0 bases from J, the gap between germline ends came to 19 bases. The CDR3 has 17 amino acids. The germline gives CDR1 LGHNA, CDR2 YNFKEQ. CDR3 protein: CASSSIGAESTNEKLFF. CDR3 in DNA: TGTGCCAGCTCCTCAATAGGGGCAGAATCAACTAATGAAAAACTGTTTTTT.

The V call is TRBV7-9, the J call TRBJ1-1; D is unclear. V was shortened by 1 base and J by 3 bases, with 9 bases between the two germline ends. Germline values: CDR1 SEHNR, CDR2 FQNEAQ (reference sequence). The CDR3 totals 14 residues. DNA of the CDR3: TGTGCCAGCAGCTTAGTCGGGGAGGACACTGAAGCTTTCTTT. Translation: CASSLVGEDTEAFF.

This clone was counted a single time. The chain recombines TRBV4-1 with TRBJ2-3; possible D gene TRBD2, 5 bases. Trimming pared 3 bases from V and 2 bases from J, leaving 9 bases between. Looked up from germline, CDR1 is MGHRA and CDR2 is YSYEKL. This CDR3 has 14 amino acids. The CDR3 nucleotides are TGCGCCAGCAGCCACCCCCGGGACACAGATACGCAGTATTTT. Translation: CASSHPRDTDTQYF.

The chain carries TRBV18 and TRBJ1-6; possible D gene TRBD1, 6 bases. CDR1 KGHSH and CDR2 LQKENI come from the germline V gene. This CDR3 has 17 amino acids. The V end lost 0 bases, the J end lost 10 bases, and 19 bases lay between the germline ends. The CDR3, as DNA: TGTGCCAGCTCACCACCGATGCGCCAGGGGTTAAGATCACCCCTCCACTTT. Its protein is CASSPPMRQGLRSPLHF.

V gene TRBV5-4 combines with J gene TRBJ2-3; D is unclear. In germline, CDR1 is SGHNT, CDR2 YYREEE (reference sequence). The V and J ends lost 1 base and 8 bases respectively, with 8 bases between them. The CDR3 is 12 residues long. The CDR3 nucleotides read TGTGCCAGCAGCTTGCAGGCGACTACGCAGTATTTT. This encodes CASSLQATTQYF.

The V call is TRBV25-1, the J call TRBJ1-2; maybe TRBD1 (6 bases). The CDR3 runs to 13 residues. Germline V CDR1 and CDR2: MGHDK, SYGVNS. Trimming took 9 bases from V and 5 from J, leaving 16 bases between them. In nucleotides, the CDR3 is TGTGCCAGTACTTCAGGGGCAGGGTATGGCTACACCTTC. Translated, it gives CASTSGAGYGYTF.

This clone showed up just once. The V and J genes are TRBV6-1 and TRBJ1-2; D is unclear. CDR1 and CDR2 from the germline V gene are MNHNS and SASEGT. The V and J ends lost 0 bases and 0 bases respectively, with 5 bases between them. The CDR3 runs to 14 residues. CDR3 sequence (DNA): TGTGCCAGCAGTGAAGCTCGGGCTAACTATGGCTACACCTTC. This sequence encodes CASSEARANYGYTF.

This clone has a handful of counts. This chain links TRBV18 with TRBJ1-1; TRBD1 might be the D (6 bases). The CDR3 totals 13 residues. The germline V gene encodes CDR1 KGHSH and CDR2 LQKENI. The V end was cut by 3 bases, the J end by 3 bases, with 8 bases between. CDR3 nucleotide sequence: TGTGCCAGCTCACCTGAGGGGGACACTGAAGCTTTCTTT. The encoded protein is CASSPEGDTEAFF.

The chain carries TRBV5-4 and TRBJ2-5; 9 bases are shared with TRBD2. J gave up 2 bases and V 2 bases, and 4 bases lay outside the gene matches. The CDR3 sequence is 15 residues long. From germline, CDR1 is SGHNT and CDR2 YYREEE (reference sequence). The CDR3 nucleotides read TGTGCCAGCAGCTTTAGCGGGGGACTACAAGAGACCCAGTACTTC. It translates to CASSFSGGLQETQYF.

The chain links TRBV12-5 to TRBJ1-4, with D possibly TRBD1 on 6 matching bases. This CDR3 is built from 16 residues. The germline CDR1 and CDR2 sequences are LGHNT and FRNRAP. V lost 6 bases and J lost 2, with 16 bases in between. CDR3: CASGPTGQGTNEKLFF. The CDR3 bases are TGTGCTAGTGGCCCCACGGGGCAGGGGACTAATGAAAAACTGTTTTTT.

This rearrangement joins TRBV24-1 to TRBJ2-5, with 10 bases aligning to TRBD1. Per germline, CDR1 KGHDR and CDR2 SFDVKD. The V segment lost 5 bases and the J segment 2 bases; nucleotides outside the gene matches: 4. CDR3 length: 15 amino acids. The CDR3 DNA reads as TGTGCCACCAGTGGTGGGGACAGGGGTCAAGAGACCCAGTACTTC. The encoded protein is CATSGGDRGQETQYF.

The J gene is TRBJ1-2, the V gene TRBV7-9, with D uncertain. The CDR3 has 13 residues. CDR1 is SEHNR and CDR2 is FQNEAQ in the germline V gene (reference sequence). With 10 bases removed from V and 8 bases from J, the gap between germline ends came to 20 bases. CDR3 region: CATKRELVDGYTF. The CDR3 DNA reads as TGTGCCACCAAACGGGAGCTGGTGGACGGCTACACCTTC. Full variable domain (missing parts from reference TRBV7-9 and TRBJ1-2): DTGVSQNPRHKITKRGQNVTFRCDPISEHNRLYWYRQTLGQGPEFLTYFQNEAQLEKSRLLSDRFSAERPKGSFSTLEIQRTEQGDSAMYLCATKRELVDGYTFGSGTRLTVV.